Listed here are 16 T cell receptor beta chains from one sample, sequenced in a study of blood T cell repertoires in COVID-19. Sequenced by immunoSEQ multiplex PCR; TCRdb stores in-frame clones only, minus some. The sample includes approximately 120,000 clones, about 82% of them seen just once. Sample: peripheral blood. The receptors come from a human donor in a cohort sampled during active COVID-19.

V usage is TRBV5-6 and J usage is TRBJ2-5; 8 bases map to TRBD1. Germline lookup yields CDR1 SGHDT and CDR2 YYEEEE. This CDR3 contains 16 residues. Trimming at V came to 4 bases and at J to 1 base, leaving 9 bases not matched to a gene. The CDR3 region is CASSGRTGPTQETQYF. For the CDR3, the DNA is TGTGCCAGCAGCGGAAGGACAGGGCCAACCCAAGAGACCCAGTACTTC. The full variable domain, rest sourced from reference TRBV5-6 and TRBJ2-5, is DAGVTQSPTHLIKTRGQQVTLRCSPKSGHDTVSWYQQALGQGPQFIFQYYEEEERQRGNFPDRFSGHQFPNYSSELNVNALLLGDSALYLCASSGRTGPTQETQYFGPGTRLLVL.

The DNA for the CDR3 is TGTGCCAGCAGCTTGGCCAGGGGAATATCAGGGGAGCTGTTTTTT. It codes for CASSLARGISGELFF. This chain uses TRBV5-4 with TRBJ2-2, with D tentatively TRBD1 (6 bases). V lost 0 bases, J lost 8 bases, and 14 bases lay in between. CDR1 and CDR2 (germline): SGHNT, YYREEE (reference sequence). CDR3 length: 15 amino acids.

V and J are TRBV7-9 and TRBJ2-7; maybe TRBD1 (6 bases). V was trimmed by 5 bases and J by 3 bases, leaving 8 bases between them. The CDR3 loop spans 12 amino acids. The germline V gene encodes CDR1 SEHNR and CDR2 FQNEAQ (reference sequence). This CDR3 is CASSQQGYEQYF. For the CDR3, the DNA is TGTGCCAGCAGCCAACAGGGCTACGAGCAGTACTTC.

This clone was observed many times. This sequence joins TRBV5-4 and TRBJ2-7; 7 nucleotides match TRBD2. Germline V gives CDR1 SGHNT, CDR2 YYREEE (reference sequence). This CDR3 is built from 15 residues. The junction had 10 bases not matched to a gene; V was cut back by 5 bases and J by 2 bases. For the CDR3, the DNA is TGTGCCAGCAGTGACTCCCGGGAGGCCACCTACGAGCAGTACTTC. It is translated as CASSDSREATYEQYF.

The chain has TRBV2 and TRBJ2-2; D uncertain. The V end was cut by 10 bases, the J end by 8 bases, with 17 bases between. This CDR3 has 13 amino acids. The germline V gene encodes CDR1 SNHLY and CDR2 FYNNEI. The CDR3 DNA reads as TGTGCCACCAAACGACGTGGGCCAGGGGAGCTGTTTTTT. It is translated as CATKRRGPGELFF.

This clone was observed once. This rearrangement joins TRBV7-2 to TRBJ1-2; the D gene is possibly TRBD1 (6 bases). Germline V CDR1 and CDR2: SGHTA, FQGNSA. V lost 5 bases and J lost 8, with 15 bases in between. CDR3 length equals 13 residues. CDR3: CASSEAQQGGYTF. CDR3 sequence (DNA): TGTGCCAGCAGCGAAGCCCAACAGGGCGGCTACACCTTC.

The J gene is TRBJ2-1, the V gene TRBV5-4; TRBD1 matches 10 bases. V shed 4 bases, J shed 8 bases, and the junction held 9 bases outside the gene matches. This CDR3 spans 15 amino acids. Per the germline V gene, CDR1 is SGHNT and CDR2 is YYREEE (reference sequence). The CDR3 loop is CASSRGQGSSDEQFF. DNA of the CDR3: TGTGCCAGCAGCCGGGGACAGGGGAGTTCCGATGAGCAGTTCTTC.

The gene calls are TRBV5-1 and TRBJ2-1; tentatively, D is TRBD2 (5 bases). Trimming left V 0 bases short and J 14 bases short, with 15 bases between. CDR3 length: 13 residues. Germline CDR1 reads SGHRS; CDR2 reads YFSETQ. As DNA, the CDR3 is TGCGCCAGCAGCTTGGACCTAGCCTCGAGGGAGTTCTTC. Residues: CASSLDLASREFF.

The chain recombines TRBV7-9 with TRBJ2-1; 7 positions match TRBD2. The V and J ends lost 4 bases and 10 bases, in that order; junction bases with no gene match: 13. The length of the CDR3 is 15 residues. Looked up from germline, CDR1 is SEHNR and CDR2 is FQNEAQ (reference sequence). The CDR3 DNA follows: TGTGCCAGCAGCTCCGGGAGGAGGGCCCTGGGAGAGCAGTTCTTC. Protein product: CASSSGRRALGEQFF.

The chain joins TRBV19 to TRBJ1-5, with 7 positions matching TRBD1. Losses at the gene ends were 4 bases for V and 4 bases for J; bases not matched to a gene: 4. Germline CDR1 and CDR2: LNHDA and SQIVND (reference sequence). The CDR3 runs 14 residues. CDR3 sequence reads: CASSKEGANQPQHF. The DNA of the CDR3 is TGTGCCAGTAGTAAGGAGGGGGCGAATCAGCCCCAGCATTTT.

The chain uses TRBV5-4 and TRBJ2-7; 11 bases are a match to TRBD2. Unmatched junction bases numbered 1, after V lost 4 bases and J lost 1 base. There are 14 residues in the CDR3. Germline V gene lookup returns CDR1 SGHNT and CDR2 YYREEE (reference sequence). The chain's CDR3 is CASSRTSGSYEQYF. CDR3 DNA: TGTGCCAGCAGCCGGACTAGCGGGTCCTACGAGCAGTACTTC.

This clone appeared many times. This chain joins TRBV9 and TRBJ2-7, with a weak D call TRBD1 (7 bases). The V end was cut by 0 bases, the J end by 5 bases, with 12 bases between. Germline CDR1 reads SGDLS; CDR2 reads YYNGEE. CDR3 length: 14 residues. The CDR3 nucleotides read TGTGCCAGCAGCGTAGATGGAGGGGGCAACGAGCAGTACTTC. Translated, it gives CASSVDGGGNEQYF.

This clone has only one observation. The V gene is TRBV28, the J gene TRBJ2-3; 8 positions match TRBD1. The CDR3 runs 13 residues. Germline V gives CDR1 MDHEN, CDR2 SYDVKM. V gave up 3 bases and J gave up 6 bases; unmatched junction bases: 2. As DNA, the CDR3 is TGTGCCAGCAGTTTGCAGGGGGCGGATACGCAGTATTTT. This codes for CASSLQGADTQYF.

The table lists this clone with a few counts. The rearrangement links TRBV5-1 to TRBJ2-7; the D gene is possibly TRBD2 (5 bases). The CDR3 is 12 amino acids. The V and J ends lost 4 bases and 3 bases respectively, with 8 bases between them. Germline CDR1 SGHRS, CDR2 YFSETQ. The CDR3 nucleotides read TGCGCCAGCAGCCCGGGGAGCTACGAGCAGTACTTC. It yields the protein CASSPGSYEQYF.

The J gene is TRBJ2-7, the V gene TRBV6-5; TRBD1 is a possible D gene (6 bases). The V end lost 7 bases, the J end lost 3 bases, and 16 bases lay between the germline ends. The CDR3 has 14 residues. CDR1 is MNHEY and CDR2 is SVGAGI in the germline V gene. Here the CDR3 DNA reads TGTGCCAGCATCAGGACAGTTACCGACTACGAGCAGTACTTC. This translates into CASIRTVTDYEQYF.

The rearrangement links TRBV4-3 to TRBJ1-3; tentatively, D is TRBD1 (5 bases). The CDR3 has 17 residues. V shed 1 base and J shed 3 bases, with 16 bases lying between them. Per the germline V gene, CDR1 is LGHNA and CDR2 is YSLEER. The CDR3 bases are TGCGCCAGCAGCCAAGGACGGGGGTCATCTGGTGGAAACACCATATATTTT. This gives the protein CASSQGRGSSGGNTIYF.